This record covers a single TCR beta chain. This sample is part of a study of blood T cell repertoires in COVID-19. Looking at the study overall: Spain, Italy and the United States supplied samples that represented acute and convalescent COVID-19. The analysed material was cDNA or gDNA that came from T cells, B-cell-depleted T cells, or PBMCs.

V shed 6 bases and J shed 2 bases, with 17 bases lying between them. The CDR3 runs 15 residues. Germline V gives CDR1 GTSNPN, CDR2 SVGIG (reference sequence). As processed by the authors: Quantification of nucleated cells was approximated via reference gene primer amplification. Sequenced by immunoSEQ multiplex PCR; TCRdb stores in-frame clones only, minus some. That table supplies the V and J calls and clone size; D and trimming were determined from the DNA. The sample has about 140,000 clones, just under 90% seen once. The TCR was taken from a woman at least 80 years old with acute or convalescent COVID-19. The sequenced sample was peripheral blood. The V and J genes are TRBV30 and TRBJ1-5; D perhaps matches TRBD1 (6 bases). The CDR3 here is CACTTGPSGNQPQHF. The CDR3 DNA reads TGTGCCTGTACTACAGGGCCCAGCGGCAATCAGCCCCAGCATTTT. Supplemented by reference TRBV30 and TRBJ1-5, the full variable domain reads SQTIHQWPATLVQPVGSPLSLECTVEGTSNPNLYWYRQAAGRGLQLLFYSVGIGQISSEVPQNLSASRPQDRQFILSSKKLLLSDSGFYLCACTTGPSGNQPQHFGDGTRLSIL.